This TCR beta chain was found in a study of blood T cells in healthy people across ages. Study information: Researchers report that template switching captured about one barcoded beta molecule per two T cells.

With regard to this clonotype: Its antigen is as yet unknown.

The study's findings and limits: Comparison with aged donors showed that long-lived donors had more naive CD4+ cells and higher diversity. The study found TCR beta diversity correlated strongly with naive T cell percentage.

Germline CDR1 reads SQVTM; CDR2 reads ANQGSEA. There are 15 residues in the CDR3. V lost 6 bases to trimming and J lost 2 bases, with 20 bases between them. A sample-barcoded 5' primer and a J-beta primer mix were used in a second PCR of roughly 6 to 12 cycles. Tags on each cDNA molecule came from a template-switch adaptor with 12 random nucleotides. Using its own MiXCR run on the 5' RACE reads, TCRdb lists one record per CDR3 protein. The sample holds hundreds of thousands of distinct CDR3 sequences, 40% to 50% seen once. The sample consisted of blood. The receptor comes from a man aged 60-69 years in good health. The chain employs TRBV29-1 and TRBJ2-7, with a weak D call TRBD2 (5 bases). The CDR3 region is CSVPAQQRAAYEQYF. CDR3 in DNA: TGCAGCGTCCCGGCCCAACAGAGGGCTGCCTACGAGCAGTACTTC.